This T cell receptor beta chain appears in the sequencing data of a study of tumor-infiltrating lymphocytes in oesophageal squamous cell carcinoma. TCRdb used MiXCR to reprocess the PCR reads, holding one entry per CDR3 protein. The sample lists tens of thousands of distinct CDR3 sequences, 30% to 35% occurring once. Germline V gene lookup returns CDR1 SGDLS and CDR2 YYNGEE. The V and J ends lost 0 bases and 5 bases respectively, with 11 bases between them. The CDR3 sequence is 14 residues long. The chain uses TRBV9 and TRBJ1-1; tentatively, D is TRBD1 (5 bases). This TCR came from a female donor with esophageal squamous cell carcinoma. Sequencing was carried out using esophageal tumor tissue. The CDR3 loop is CASSVAGSSTEAFF. For the CDR3, the DNA is TGTGCCAGCAGCGTAGCAGGGTCGAGTACTGAAGCTTTCTTT.